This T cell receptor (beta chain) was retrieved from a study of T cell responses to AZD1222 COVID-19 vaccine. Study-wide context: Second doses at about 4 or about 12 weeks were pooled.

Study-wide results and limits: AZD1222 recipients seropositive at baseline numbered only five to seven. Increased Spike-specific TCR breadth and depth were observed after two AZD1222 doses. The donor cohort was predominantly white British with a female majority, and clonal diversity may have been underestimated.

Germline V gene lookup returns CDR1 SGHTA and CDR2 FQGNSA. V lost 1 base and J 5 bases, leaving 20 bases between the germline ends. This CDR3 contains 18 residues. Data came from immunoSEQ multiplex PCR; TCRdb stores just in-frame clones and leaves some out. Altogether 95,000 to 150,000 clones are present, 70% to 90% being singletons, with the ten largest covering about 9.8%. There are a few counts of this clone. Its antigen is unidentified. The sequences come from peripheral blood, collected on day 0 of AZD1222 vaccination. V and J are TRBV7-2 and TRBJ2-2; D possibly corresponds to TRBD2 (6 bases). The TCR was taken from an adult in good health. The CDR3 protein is CASSLVGGGGFYTGELFF. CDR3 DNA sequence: TGTGCCAGCAGCTTAGTGGGAGGTGGGGGTTTCTATACCGGGGAGCTGTTTTTT.